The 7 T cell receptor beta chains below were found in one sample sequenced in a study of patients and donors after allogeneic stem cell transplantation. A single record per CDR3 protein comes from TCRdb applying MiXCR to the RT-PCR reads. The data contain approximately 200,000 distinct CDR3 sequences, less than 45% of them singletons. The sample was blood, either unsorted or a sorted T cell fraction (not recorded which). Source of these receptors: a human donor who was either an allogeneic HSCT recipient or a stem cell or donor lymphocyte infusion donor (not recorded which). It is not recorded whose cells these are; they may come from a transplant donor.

CDR3 residues: CSVLGVPGDYGYTF. The DNA of the CDR3 is TGCAGCGTTTTGGGGGTCCCGGGAGACTATGGCTACACCTTC. The genes are TRBV29-1 and TRBJ1-2, with D possibly matching TRBD1 (5 bases). Trimming took 5 bases from V and 3 from J, leaving 16 bases between them. In germline, CDR1 is SQVTM, CDR2 ANQGSEA. The CDR3 extends over 14 amino acids.

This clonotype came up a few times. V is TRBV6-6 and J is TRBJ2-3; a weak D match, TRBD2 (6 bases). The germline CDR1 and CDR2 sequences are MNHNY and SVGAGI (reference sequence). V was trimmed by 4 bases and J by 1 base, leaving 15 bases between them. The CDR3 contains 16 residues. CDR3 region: CASSSLGGSGTDTQYF. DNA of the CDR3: TGTGCCAGCAGTTCCCTGGGGGGATCGGGCACAGATACGCAGTATTTT.

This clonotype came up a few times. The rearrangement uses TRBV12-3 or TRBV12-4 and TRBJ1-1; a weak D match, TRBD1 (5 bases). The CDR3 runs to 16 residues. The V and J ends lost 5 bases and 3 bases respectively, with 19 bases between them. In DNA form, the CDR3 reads TGTGCCAGCAGTCCCGCTGGGGCGGGGGGTCACACTGAAGCTTTCTTT. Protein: CASSPAGAGGHTEAFF.

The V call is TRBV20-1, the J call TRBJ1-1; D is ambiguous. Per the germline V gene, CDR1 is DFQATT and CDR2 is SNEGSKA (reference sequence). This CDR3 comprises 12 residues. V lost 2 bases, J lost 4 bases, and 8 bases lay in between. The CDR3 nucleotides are TGCAGTGCTAGACTGTATGCCACTGAAGCTTTCTTT. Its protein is CSARLYATEAFF.

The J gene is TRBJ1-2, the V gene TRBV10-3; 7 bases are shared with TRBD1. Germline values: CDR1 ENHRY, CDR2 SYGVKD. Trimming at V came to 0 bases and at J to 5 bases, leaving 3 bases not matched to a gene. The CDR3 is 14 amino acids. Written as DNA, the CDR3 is TGTGCCATCAGTGAGTCGCCACAGGGGTATGGCTACACCTTC. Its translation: CAISESPQGYGYTF.

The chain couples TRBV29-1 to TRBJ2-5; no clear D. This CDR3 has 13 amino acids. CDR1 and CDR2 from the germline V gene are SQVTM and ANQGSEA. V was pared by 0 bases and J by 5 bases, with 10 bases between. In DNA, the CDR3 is TGCAGCGTTGAAGAGCCCCTGCGGGAGACCCAGTACTTC. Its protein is CSVEEPLRETQYF. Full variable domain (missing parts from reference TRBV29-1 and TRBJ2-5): SAVISQKPSRDICQRGTSLTIQCQVDSQVTMMFWYRQQPGQSLTLIATANQGSEATYESGFVIDKFPISRPNLTFSTLTVSNMSPEDSSIYLCSVEEPLRETQYFGPGTRLLVL.

CDR3 amino acids: CASSLAFGGSETQYF. CDR3 DNA: TGTGCCAGCTCCTTGGCGTTCGGGGGGTCGGAGACCCAGTACTTC. The chain employs TRBV18 and TRBJ2-5; 7 positions match TRBD2. CDR3 length: 15 residues. Germline CDR1 reads KGHSH; CDR2 reads LQKENI. V shed 6 bases and J 5 bases; nucleotides not matched to a gene: 12.